Listed below are T cell receptor beta chains from one sample, sequenced in a study of T cell responses to AZD1222 COVID-19 vaccine. TCRdb's copy holds only in-frame clones and misses some; the assay was immunoSEQ multiplex PCR. Found here are roughly 150,000 clones, about 90% of them singletons; the top ten hold about 6%. The sequenced sample was peripheral blood, obtained 28 days after the second AZD1222 dose. These TCRs come from an adult who received the AZD1222 COVID-19 vaccine. The CDR3 runs from the conserved cysteine through the conserved F or W. The D gene is left open where the match is weak. Rows give clone size only sometimes, using once, few, many, or a class for an expanded clone.

CDR3: CASTGEWVYGYTF
DNA: TGTGCCAGCACAGGGGAGTGGGTCTATGGCTACACCTTC
J: TRBJ1-2
size: -
D: TRBD1
V: TRBV24-1

CDR3: CASSDRDRGPTLIQETQYF
DNA: TGTGCCAGCTCCGATCGGGACAGGGGCCCGACATTAATTCAAGAGACCCAGTACTTC
J: TRBJ2-5
size: -
D: TRBD1
V: TRBV18

CDR3: CASSLWGGGQNEQYF
DNA: TGCGCCAGCAGCTTGTGGGGGGGCGGTCAGAACGAGCAGTACTTC
J: TRBJ2-7
size: -
D: -
V: TRBV5-1

CDR3: CASSLVAGAGLGDTQYF
DNA: TGTGCCAGCAGCCTCGTAGCGGGGGCCGGTCTAGGAGATACGCAGTATTTT
J: TRBJ2-3
size: -
D: TRBD2
V: TRBV9

CDR3: CASSQGGGRRSPLHF
DNA: TGTGCCAGCAGCCAAGGTGGGGGGCGCAGGTCACCCCTCCACTTT
J: TRBJ1-6
size: -
D: -
V: TRBV3-1/TRBV3-2

CDR3: CASSIRTGGADTQYF
DNA: TGTGCCAGTAGTATCCGGACAGGGGGCGCAGATACGCAGTATTTT
J: TRBJ2-3
size: -
D: TRBD1
V: TRBV19

CDR3: CSVMSTGSYGYTF
DNA: TGCAGCGTTATGTCCACAGGGAGCTATGGCTACACCTTC
J: TRBJ1-2
size: once
D: -
V: TRBV29-1

CDR3: CAISGRQGSNQPQHF
DNA: TGTGCCATCAGTGGGAGACAGGGGAGCAATCAGCCCCAGCATTTT
J: TRBJ1-5
size: -
D: TRBD1
V: TRBV10-3

CDR3: CASSIPQGALKNIQYF
DNA: TGTGCCAGTAGTATCCCACAGGGGGCCCTAAAAAACATTCAGTACTTC
J: TRBJ2-4
size: -
D: TRBD1
V: TRBV19

CDR3: CASRFTGVEEKLFF
DNA: TGTGCCAGCCGCTTTACAGGGGTAGAGGAAAAACTGTTTTTT
J: TRBJ1-4
size: -
D: TRBD1
V: TRBV18

CDR3: CASSTRTSGSANEQFF
DNA: TGTGCCAGCAGCACAAGGACTAGCGGGAGCGCGAATGAGCAGTTCTTC
J: TRBJ2-1
size: -
D: TRBD2
V: TRBV5-4

CDR3: CASSEVANRVYEQYF
DNA: TGTGCCAGCAGTGAAGTGGCTAACAGGGTGTACGAGCAGTACTTC
J: TRBJ2-7
size: -
D: -
V: TRBV6-1

CDR3: CASSLDSWASGRAAKNIQYF
DNA: TGCGCCAGCAGCTTGGATTCGTGGGCTAGCGGGAGGGCCGCCAAAAACATTCAGTACTTC
J: TRBJ2-4
size: -
D: TRBD2
V: TRBV5-1

CDR3: CASSLDRANYGYTF
DNA: TGTGCCAGCAGTCTAGACAGGGCTAACTATGGCTACACCTTC
J: TRBJ1-2
size: -
D: TRBD1
V: TRBV27

CDR3: CAWDRGRYGYTF
DNA: TGTGCCTGGGACAGGGGGAGGTATGGCTACACCTTC
J: TRBJ1-2
size: -
D: TRBD1
V: TRBV30

CDR3: CASRLAGVAQYF
DNA: TGTGCCAGCAGGCTAGCGGGAGTAGCCCAGTACTTC
J: TRBJ2-5
size: -
D: TRBD2
V: TRBV2

CDR3: CAISAGQGLPYNEQFF
DNA: TGTGCCATCAGTGCCGGACAGGGTCTTCCCTACAATGAGCAGTTCTTC
J: TRBJ2-1
size: -
D: TRBD1
V: TRBV10-3

CDR3: CASSDTTGYQPQHF
DNA: TGTGCCAGCAGTGATACGACAGGGTACCAGCCCCAGCATTTT
J: TRBJ1-5
size: few
D: TRBD1
V: TRBV2

CDR3: CASSLASRVGNTIYF
DNA: TGTGCCAGCAGCTTAGCAAGTAGGGTGGGAAACACCATATATTTT
J: TRBJ1-3
size: -
D: -
V: TRBV7-2

CDR3: CASSVDPGRNTGELFF
DNA: TGTGCCAGCAGCGTAGATCCGGGGCGCAACACCGGGGAGCTGTTTTTT
J: TRBJ2-2
size: -
D: -
V: TRBV9

CDR3: CASSYRGESPLHF
DNA: TGTGCCAGCAGTTACCGTGGGGAATCACCCCTCCACTTT
J: TRBJ1-6
size: -
D: -
V: TRBV6-5

CDR3: CASSLRGQVLGYTF
DNA: TGCGCCAGCAGCCTCCGTGGACAGGTGTTAGGCTACACCTTC
J: TRBJ1-2
size: few
D: TRBD1
V: TRBV4-3

CDR3: CASSPHQTGSYEQYF
DNA: TGTGCCAGCAGTCCACACCAGACAGGCTCCTACGAGCAGTACTTC
J: TRBJ2-7
size: -
D: -
V: TRBV28

CDR3: CSASSYQQETQYF
DNA: TGCAGTGCTAGTAGTTACCAGCAAGAGACCCAGTACTTC
J: TRBJ2-5
size: once
D: -
V: TRBV20-1

CDR3: CASSGQGLEKLFF
DNA: TGCGCCAGCAGCGGACAGGGGCTTGAAAAACTGTTTTTT
J: TRBJ1-4
size: once
D: TRBD1
V: TRBV5-1

CDR3: CASSLSALRNTGELFF
DNA: TGTGCCAGCAGCTTATCTGCTCTACGTAACACCGGGGAGCTGTTTTTT
J: TRBJ2-2
size: -
D: -
V: TRBV11-2

CDR3: CASDGDRDGYTF
DNA: TGTGCCAGCGACGGGGACAGGGATGGCTACACCTTC
J: TRBJ1-2
size: -
D: TRBD1
V: TRBV6-5

CDR3: CASSRGDREVTEQYF
DNA: TGTGCCAGCAGTCGAGGGGACCGGGAGGTCACCGAGCAGTACTTC
J: TRBJ2-7
size: -
D: TRBD2
V: TRBV27

CDR3: CASSWQGAHEQYF
DNA: TGTGCCAGCAGTTGGCAGGGGGCTCACGAGCAGTACTTC
J: TRBJ2-7
size: -
D: TRBD1
V: TRBV2

CDR3: CASSTDSFYGYTF
DNA: TGCGCCAGCAGTACTGACAGCTTTTATGGCTACACCTTC
J: TRBJ1-2
size: -
D: -
V: TRBV5-1

CDR3: CASSPLNSNQPQHF
DNA: TGTGCCAGCAGCCCCCTTAATAGCAATCAGCCCCAGCATTTT
J: TRBJ1-5
size: -
D: -
V: TRBV7-2

CDR3: CASSVMPGVNQPQHF
DNA: TGTGCCAGCAGCGTCATGCCGGGGGTGAATCAGCCCCAGCATTTT
J: TRBJ1-5
size: -
D: -
V: TRBV6-5

CDR3: CASSTSGTGSGNTIYF
DNA: TGTGCCAGCAGCACCTCCGGGACAGGGAGTGGAAACACCATATATTTT
J: TRBJ1-3
size: -
D: TRBD1
V: TRBV7-6

CDR3: CASSRQTGHYGYTF
DNA: TGCGCCAGCAGCCGCCAGACAGGGCACTATGGCTACACCTTC
J: TRBJ1-2
size: once
D: TRBD1
V: TRBV5-1

CDR3: CASSLAGQGFGYTF
DNA: TGCGCCAGCAGCTTGGCGGGACAGGGATTTGGCTACACCTTC
J: TRBJ1-2
size: -
D: TRBD1
V: TRBV5-1

CDR3: CASSLQGATNEQYF
DNA: TGTGCCAGCAGCTTACAGGGGGCAACGAACGAGCAGTACTTC
J: TRBJ2-7
size: -
D: TRBD1
V: TRBV11-1

CDR3: CSVLDRGANEKLFF
DNA: TGCAGCGTCCTCGACAGGGGGGCTAATGAAAAACTGTTTTTT
J: TRBJ1-4
size: -
D: TRBD1
V: TRBV29-1

CDR3: CASSSGARGNYGYTF
DNA: TGTGCCAGCAGTTCCGGGGCCCGCGGGAACTATGGCTACACCTTC
J: TRBJ1-2
size: -
D: -
V: TRBV27

CDR3: CASSDRRGYNEQYF
DNA: TGTGCCAGCAGCGACCGCAGGGGCTACAACGAGCAGTACTTC
J: TRBJ2-7
size: -
D: -
V: TRBV6-2/TRBV6-3

CDR3: CASSRGSLGEETQYF
DNA: TGTGCCAGCAGCCGGGGGAGTCTTGGGGAAGAGACCCAGTACTTC
J: TRBJ2-5
size: -
D: -
V: TRBV3-1/TRBV3-2

CDR3: CASSDRGGSTDTQYF
DNA: TGCGCCAGCAGTGATCGGGGGGGGAGCACAGATACGCAGTATTTT
J: TRBJ2-3
size: -
D: TRBD2
V: TRBV10-2

CDR3: CASSEPSGSNIDEQFF
DNA: TGTGCCAGTAGTGAGCCTAGCGGAAGTAATATCGATGAGCAGTTCTTC
J: TRBJ2-1
size: -
D: TRBD2
V: TRBV19

CDR3: CASSTKTAPNEKLFF
DNA: TGTGCCAGCAGCACCAAGACAGCGCCTAATGAAAAACTGTTTTTT
J: TRBJ1-4
size: -
D: -
V: TRBV5-6

CDR3: CASSGQAPLNTEAFF
DNA: TGTGCCAGTTCGGGACAGGCGCCGCTGAACACTGAAGCTTTCTTT
J: TRBJ1-1
size: -
D: TRBD1
V: TRBV19

CDR3: CASSPAWTTNLYEQYF
DNA: TGTGCCAGCAGTCCCGCGTGGACTACAAATCTCTACGAGCAGTACTTC
J: TRBJ2-7
size: -
D: -
V: TRBV28

CDR3: CASSLEGRYGYTF
DNA: TGTGCCAGCAGCTTGGAGGGCCGGTATGGCTACACCTTC
J: TRBJ1-2
size: -
D: -
V: TRBV5-4

CDR3: CASSLGAGYGYGYTF
DNA: TGTGCCAGCAGTTTAGGAGCGGGGTACGGCTATGGCTACACCTTC
J: TRBJ1-2
size: -
D: -
V: TRBV28

CDR3: CASSEGTSGRNEQFF
DNA: TGTGCCAGCAGCGAGGGGACTAGCGGGAGAAATGAGCAGTTCTTC
J: TRBJ2-1
size: -
D: TRBD2
V: TRBV9

CDR3: CASWTSGGLYEQYF
DNA: TGTGCCAGTTGGACTAGCGGGGGACTCTACGAGCAGTACTTC
J: TRBJ2-7
size: -
D: TRBD2
V: TRBV2

CDR3: CASSLNPGLAAFF
DNA: TGTGCCAGCAGTTTAAATCCAGGGCTGGCAGCTTTCTTT
J: TRBJ1-1
size: once
D: -
V: TRBV27

CDR3: CASSLRTGGDTGELFF
DNA: TGTGCCAGCAGCTTGAGAACAGGGGGGGACACCGGGGAGCTGTTTTTT
J: TRBJ2-2
size: -
D: -
V: TRBV5-4

CDR3: CAWSAGVNQPQHF
DNA: TGTGCCTGGAGCGCAGGGGTCAATCAGCCCCAGCATTTT
J: TRBJ1-5
size: once
D: -
V: TRBV30

CDR3: CSVEILGGRAGGMDNEQFF
DNA: TGCAGCGTTGAAATATTAGGCGGGAGGGCTGGGGGAATGGACAATGAGCAGTTCTTC
J: TRBJ2-1
size: -
D: TRBD2
V: TRBV29-1

CDR3: CASSQESAGGSGTQYF
DNA: TGTGCCAGCAGCCAAGAGAGCGCGGGAGGGTCCGGGACCCAGTACTTC
J: TRBJ2-5
size: -
D: TRBD2
V: TRBV3-1/TRBV3-2